These T cell receptor beta chains were read from a single sample in a study of cytomegalovirus exposure and HLA in healthy donors. Produced via immunoSEQ multiplex PCR; TCRdb's table is partial and in-frame only. The sample lists more than 90,000 clones; 65% to 75% were seen once. Sequenced: PBMCs. Every receptor here comes from a man between 25 and 39 years old in good health and CMV-seropositive. Each CDR3 is given with its conserved first and last residue. The D gene is left open where the match is weak. Clone size appears in some rows only: once, few, many, or a class for an expanded clone.

clone size,V gene,D gene,J gene,CDR3 length,CDR3 protein,CDR3 DNA
few,TRBV5-4,.,TRBJ2-7,12,CASSVGTTEQYF,TGTGCCAGCAGCGTCGGGACAACCGAGCAGTACTTC
.,TRBV19,.,TRBJ1-5,14,CASSRGMGNQPQHF,TGTGCCAGTAGTAGAGGTATGGGCAATCAGCCCCAGCATTTT
once,TRBV19,TRBD1,TRBJ1-4,15,CASSTGTGRGEKLFF,TGTGCCAGTAGTACAGGGACAGGTCGAGGGGAAAAACTGTTTTTT
.,TRBV6-1,.,TRBJ2-7,15,CASSARAAESYEQYF,TGTGCCAGCAGTGCGCGGGCGGCGGAGAGCTACGAGCAGTACTTC
.,TRBV5-1,TRBD2,TRBJ2-5,16,CASSVRGRRGEETQYF,TGCGCCAGCAGCGTCCGGGGTCGGCGGGGGGAAGAGACCCAGTACTTC
.,TRBV6-4,.,TRBJ2-1,13,CASSGDNYNEQFF,TGTGCCAGCAGTGGGGACAACTACAATGAGCAGTTCTTC
.,TRBV5-4,.,TRBJ1-1,13,CASTRGVNTEAFF,TGTGCCAGCACCCGGGGGGTGAACACTGAAGCTTTCTTT
few,TRBV2,TRBD2,TRBJ2-7,15,CASRPRSGGTYEQYF,TGTGCCAGCAGACCTCGGAGCGGGGGCACCTACGAGCAGTACTTC
.,TRBV30,.,TRBJ2-7,15,CAWSLGAAETYEQYF,TGTGCCTGGTCCTTGGGGGCAGCAGAGACCTACGAGCAGTACTTC
few,TRBV5-6,TRBD1,TRBJ1-3,14,CASRSLGRGHTIYF,TGTGCCAGCAGGAGCTTAGGCAGGGGGCACACCATATATTTT
many,TRBV7-2,.,TRBJ2-3,15,CASSPNAGGTDTQYF,TGTGCCAGCAGCCCGAACGCCGGGGGCACAGATACGCAGTATTTT
.,TRBV30,TRBD1,TRBJ2-3,14,CAWSRTGAKDTQYF,TGTGCCTGGAGTAGGACAGGGGCTAAAGATACGCAGTATTTT
.,TRBV6-1,TRBD2,TRBJ2-5,14,CASSELGSGGLQYF,TGTGCCAGCAGTGAACTCGGTAGCGGGGGCCTTCAGTACTTC
few,TRBV19,.,TRBJ2-7,13,CASSIVHFYEQYF,TGTGCCAGTAGTATAGTACATTTCTACGAGCAGTACTTC
.,TRBV9,.,TRBJ1-2,12,CASSVQGYGYTF,TGTGCCAGCAGCGTACAGGGCTATGGCTACACCTTC
.,TRBV28,.,TRBJ1-6,13,CASSFWARYTLHF,TGTGCCAGCAGTTTCTGGGCCAGATACACCCTCCACTTT
.,TRBV2,TRBD1,TRBJ2-3,16,CASSEAPTGKGDTQYF,TGTGCCAGCAGTGAAGCTCCGACAGGGAAAGGAGATACGCAGTATTTT
.,TRBV25-1,TRBD2,TRBJ2-5,13,CASSEGGRETQYF,TGTGCCAGCAGTGAGGGGGGGAGAGAGACCCAGTACTTC
few,TRBV4-2,TRBD1,TRBJ1-6,17,CASSQDAGGQDNSPLHF,TGTGCCAGCAGCCAAGATGCAGGGGGCCAAGATAATTCACCCCTCCACTTT
.,TRBV28,.,TRBJ1-2,14,CASSFDPPSFGYTF,TGTGCCAGCAGTTTTGATCCACCTAGTTTTGGCTACACCTTC
.,TRBV28,.,TRBJ1-5,12,CASRSSNQPQHF,TGTGCCAGCCGGAGTAGCAATCAGCCCCAGCATTTT
once,TRBV7-2,.,TRBJ1-5,16,CASSPRGAGGGQPQHF,TGTGCCAGCAGCCCGAGAGGGGCGGGGGGCGGTCAGCCCCAGCATTTT
.,TRBV9,TRBD2,TRBJ2-5,15,CASNRGGLYQETQYF,TGTGCCAGCAACCGCGGGGGGTTGTACCAAGAGACCCAGTACTTC
.,TRBV18,TRBD1,TRBJ1-4,16,CASSQTGGAGNEKLFF,TGTGCCAGCTCACAGACAGGGGGCGCAGGCAATGAAAAACTGTTTTTT
.,TRBV27,TRBD1,TRBJ1-5,15,CASSLLTGAGQPQHF,TGTGCCAGCAGTTTATTGACAGGGGCGGGTCAGCCCCAGCATTTT
once,TRBV9,TRBD1,TRBJ2-5,15,CASSGGTGVRETQYF,TGTGCCAGCAGCGGGGGTACAGGGGTTAGAGAGACCCAGTACTTC
few,TRBV19,TRBD2,TRBJ2-5,17,CASPQTSGGLLRETQYF,TGTGCCAGTCCTCAGACTAGCGGGGGGCTCTTGAGAGAGACCCAGTACTTC
.,TRBV6-5,.,TRBJ1-3,16,CASSYSFGVSGNTIYF,TGTGCCAGCAGTTACTCGTTCGGGGTCTCTGGAAACACCATATATTTT
.,TRBV6-1,.,TRBJ1-5,17,CASSEMWSPYSNQPQHF,TGTGCCAGCAGTGAAATGTGGAGTCCCTATAGCAATCAGCCCCAGCATTTT
.,TRBV11-2,.,TRBJ1-5,14,CASSSPGERQPQHF,TGTGCCAGCAGCTCCCCGGGGGAAAGACAGCCCCAGCATTTT
.,TRBV6-1,.,TRBJ1-6,14,CASSSGQINSPLHF,TGTGCCAGCAGTTCGGGTCAGATTAATTCACCCCTCCACTTT
.,TRBV19,TRBD1,TRBJ1-2,15,CASSDGTGGNYGYTF,TGTGCCAGTAGTGACGGGACAGGGGGAAACTATGGCTACACCTTC
.,TRBV5-1,.,TRBJ2-7,14,CVSSLGQGPYEQYF,TGCGTCAGCAGCTTGGGCCAGGGCCCCTACGAGCAGTACTTC